A single sample gave rise to the 5 T cell receptor beta chains below, sequenced in a study of blood T cell repertoires in COVID-19. Produced via immunoSEQ multiplex PCR; TCRdb's table is partial and in-frame only. The table lists roughly 140,000 clones, 75% to 85% of them singletons. What was sequenced was peripheral blood. All receptors come from a human donor with acute or convalescent COVID-19. The donor label of this sample is uncertain.

This clone was counted a single time. The rearrangement links TRBV24-1 to TRBJ1-5; D unclear. V lost 4 bases and J 1 base, leaving 10 bases between the germline ends. CDR1 and CDR2 (germline): KGHDR, SFDVKD. CDR3 length: 15 amino acids. The CDR3 loop is CATSDPSVSNQPQHF. The CDR3 DNA reads TGTGCCACCAGTGACCCCAGTGTCAGCAATCAGCCCCAGCATTTT.

The V and J genes are TRBV5-1 and TRBJ2-7, with 9 bases fitting TRBD1. Looked up from germline, CDR1 is SGHRS and CDR2 is YFSETQ. Trimming removed 3 bases from V and 4 bases from J; junction bases left unmatched: 2. The length of the CDR3 is 13 residues. CDR3 sequence: CASSWTGEYEQYF. In DNA form, the CDR3 reads TGCGCCAGCAGCTGGACAGGGGAGTACGAGCAGTACTTC.

This chain's CDR3 is CASIKTVNQPQHF. The CDR3 nucleotides read TGTGCCAGCATCAAAACAGTCAATCAGCCCCAGCATTTT. The rearrangement uses TRBV6-5 and TRBJ1-5, with D uncertain. Germline V gene sequence: CDR1 MNHEY, CDR2 SVGAGI. This CDR3 has 13 amino acids. Trimming left V 7 bases short and J 3 bases short, with 10 bases between.

The chain is built from TRBV4-1 and TRBJ1-1, with TRBD1 identical over 9 bases. J was trimmed by 7 bases and V by 0 bases; bases with no gene match: 9. Germline-derived CDR1 and CDR2 are MGHRA and YSYEKL. This CDR3 comprises 16 residues. The DNA of the CDR3 is TGCGCCAGCAGCCAAGATCCAACAGGGGGCTGGGGTGAAGCTTTCTTT. It specifies CASSQDPTGGWGEAFF.

V and J are TRBV10-3 and TRBJ2-3; tentative D call: TRBD2 (5 bases). This CDR3 is built from 12 residues. CDR1 is ENHRY and CDR2 is SYGVKD in the germline V gene. V lost 9 bases to trimming and J lost 2 bases, with 9 bases between them. In DNA form, the CDR3 reads TGTGCCATAGCGGATTCCACAGATACGCAGTATTTT. The encoded protein is CAIADSTDTQYF.